In its sample, the clone carrying this T cell receptor (beta chain) was seen once. The assay was immunoSEQ multiplex PCR, and TCRdb's table has in-frame clones only and misses some. This table holds approximately 37,000 clones, roughly 84% found once. Every patient had mismatch repair deficiency by PCR or immunohistochemistry. TCR sequencing covered a few patients who responded to pembrolizumab. This sample stems from a study of PD-1 blockade in mismatch repair-deficient tumors. The CDR3 consists of 16 residues. The TCR was taken from an adult with mismatch repair-deficient cancer. The V call is TRBV21-1, the J call TRBJ2-3; TRBD2, the table's D call, was not compared with the DNA. TRBV21-1 is a documented pseudogene. Here the sequenced sample was peripheral blood, taken around 76 weeks after starting pembrolizumab. CDR3 region: CASSNPGGRAPDTQYF. CDR3 bases: TGTGCCAGCAGCAATCCCGGCGGGAGGGCCCCAGATACGCAGTATTTT.